This T cell receptor (beta chain) was captured in a study of cytomegalovirus exposure and HLA in healthy donors (dated by TCRdb to 2015 to 2018). A note on the overall study: In an earlier analysis of 450 to 750 of the donors, around 300 Gb of sequence data and 95 million to 130 million unique TCR beta sequences from 180 million or so T cells were reported. About 280 gigabases of sequencing data and tens of millions of unique TCR sequences made up an early release that covered roughly 670 HLA-typed donors. Of the 300 to 400 genotyped donors, about 80% fell in the genetic ancestry cluster associated with self-reported Caucasian donors. The study aimed to test whether signatures of past pathogen exposure could be identified by cataloging public T cell receptors. Using immunosequencing, the study profiled T cell repertoires from some 670 subjects and related those repertoires to cytomegalovirus serostatus. In addition to the first cohort of several hundred subjects, a separate validation cohort of approximately 130 different subjects was used. To predict cytomegalovirus infection status, the study brought together high-throughput TCR immunosequencing, statistical association of individual TCRs with disease status, and machine learning. In a later analysis, previously published TCR beta repertoires from 550 to 750 donors were re-analyzed and high-resolution HLA genotyping was added so that TCR occurrence patterns could be studied. Rather than drawing on any new phenotypic data, the later analysis identified candidate immune exposures from TCR beta sequences and the way those sequences occurred across donors. An earlier analysis of fewer than 750 of the donors used high-throughput TCR beta sequencing to judge whether each TCR beta V gene segment behaved as functional or pseudogenic. Donor age, sex, ethnicity and CMV serostatus were compiled together with the repertoire data. Genome-wide SNP genotypes for about 60% of the roughly 670 donors were used in a later genetic analysis, which treated that subset as a discovery cohort. Every repertoire in the discovery cohort had been generated on one and the same sequencing platform. Class I and class II HLA loci were covered by the typing at four-digit resolution. The number of donors typed differed by locus, with 629-630 for A, B, C, DRB1 and DQB1, about 500 for DQA1, about 610 for DPA1, and approximately 470 for DPB1. Because of strong linkage in the cohort, roughly five DR-DQ haplotypes were treated as single units for association and clustering. On average, about 240,000 unique TCR beta nucleotide sequences were sequenced per donor among more than 350 genotyped donors of the cohort, with around 19% of those sequences being non-productive.

Overall study outcomes, separate from this receptor: V-gene and J-gene trimming of TCR beta chains was associated with a missense DCLRE1C variant in a later genetic analysis, and the association was replicated in an independent cohort. HLA typing was unavailable for some donors at each locus, so association tests used only the typed subset. Sequencing depth was assumed to be roughly uniform across donors in the presence/absence analyses, though that assumption may not hold. The authors suggested that the approach could potentially be extended to other disease states and immunological phenotypes. A few of the identified cytomegalovirus-associated TCR beta chains were confirmed in vitro to be specific for cytomegalovirus antigens. In a later analysis, HLA-associated TCR beta chains showed more clonal expansion and lower generation probabilities than non-associated chains that were equally common. Because the 87-base-pair reads could not distinguish some IMGT-functional V segments, including TRBV6-2 and TRBV6-3, those segments were excluded. In a later genetic analysis, fewer N-insertions in productive TCRs were reported among donors in an Asian-associated ancestry cluster than the roughly 710-donor mean. A later analysis associated about 17,000 TCR beta sequences with specific HLA alleles at a false discovery rate of 0.05. CMV serostatus was the only immune exposure information available for the cohort. The sequencing pipeline was judged likely to have produced a cluster of highly shared sequence variants as a technical artifact. The study gave a list of about 150 TCR beta chains associated with cytomegalovirus. In a later analysis, several top co-occurrence clusters were reported to appear linked to parvovirus B19, influenza, CMV and Epstein-Barr virus. According to a later analysis, TCR association rates differed among HLA loci, with DRB1 alleles showing the most associated TCRs and HLA-C alleles showing the fewest. When HLA alleles, especially DR and DQ, strongly co-occurred, attributing TCR associations to individual alleles was difficult. Linkage disequilibrium might explain the correlated functional status among segregating V segments, but an unknown experimental factor could not be excluded. Most CMV-associated TCR beta chains appeared to be HLA-restricted in a later analysis, and the HLA associations seemed to be driven largely by CMV exposure. Because counts were too low, approximately 18 rarely observed V segments, including chromosome 9 orphons, were excluded from the earlier analysis of 587 of the donors. The classifier was reported to diagnose cytomegalovirus status with high specificity and sensitivity in both the original cohort and the validation cohort. Only TCR beta chains were sequenced in this cohort, and the absence of alpha or paired-chain data limited detectable features. In an earlier analysis of about 550 of the donors, most TCR beta V segments were observed in productive rearrangements about 90% or about 30% of the time, broadly matching IMGT annotations. A further reported finding was that TCR beta sequences accurately predicted the HLA-A and HLA-B alleles for most subjects in the first cohort. Across donors, most TCR sequences were observed very rarely, whereas some public TCRs were present in many individuals.

The cohort consisted of hundreds of healthy bone marrow donors. At the time of sampling, every cohort member was nominally healthy, though immune exposures that went unrecorded were likely present. The donor was CMV seronegative and was included in the group of approximately 350 seronegative cohort members. Every donor gave a peripheral blood sample, and the peripheral blood mononuclear cells from that sample were used for TCR beta sequencing. The Qiagen DNeasy Blood Extraction Kit was used to extract genomic DNA from the blood cell samples. To prepare the library, the immunoSEQ multiplex PCR assay was applied. A mixture of 60 forward primers for TCR Vbeta segments and 13 reverse primers for TCR Jbeta segments was used in the multiplex PCR. The CDR3 region of rearranged TCR beta genes was amplified from genomic DNA with a multiplex PCR assay. On the Illumina HiSeq System, the amplified TCR beta libraries were sequenced as 87-base-pair reads. As for the original processing: In a later analysis, some 80 million unique TCR beta chains were counted across the roughly 610 repertoires, and around 10 million of these chains were shared by at least two donors. To remove PCR and sequencing errors, raw reads were error-corrected and collapsed into unique sequences using a nearest-neighbor algorithm that merged closely related sequences. Alignment of CDR3 sequences to IMGT reference sequences was used to assign V, D and J gene segments. For a sequence to be retained, at least a six-nucleotide match to both a V gene segment and a J gene segment was required. Rearrangements were classified as productive when the CDR3 lacked stop codons and remained in frame with V and J, and all other rearrangements were classified as non-productive. Following IMGT convention, CDR3 was defined as the stretch from the second conserved V-encoded cysteine up to the conserved J-encoded phenylalanine. The earlier analysis of 500 to 650 of the donors excluded any sequence lacking an unambiguous match to a single V gene segment. An earlier analysis of 587 of the donors called V segments functional above 56.7% productive rearrangements and segregating when the between-donor standard deviation exceeded 5%. A statistical classification framework was built to diagnose cytomegalovirus status from the catalog of TCR beta chain sequences. A later analysis assigned V and J genes by comparing TCR nucleotide sequences with IMGT/GENE-DB human TR gene sequences. The TCRdist pipeline was used in a later analysis to assign CDR3 sequences and most-parsimonious VDJ recombination scenarios. In a later analysis, each TCR beta chain was defined by its CDR3 amino acid sequence together with its V-gene family, and reads without a unique V-gene family were excluded. As a way to deal with suspected cross-contamination and a sequencing artifact, a later analysis dropped 592 nucleotide sequences that were highly shared and had low generation probability. For each public chain, a later analysis derived a clonal expansion index from normalized ranks of inferred template counts within each repertoire. In a later analysis, generation probabilities were computed with a VDJ recombination model fitted to out-of-frame rearrangements, and the resulting probabilities were checked against IGoR. In a later analysis, hypergeometric tests were used to score TCR-TCR, TCR-HLA and TCR-CMV co-occurrence, with a repertoire-size bias correction applied to TCR pairs. In a later analysis, false discovery rates were estimated by permuting HLA or CMV assignments 20 times. In a later analysis, co-occurring TCRs were grouped using DBSCAN, with TCRdist sequence similarity added in when clustering inside HLA-allele-positive subsets. Repertoires with fewer than 30,000 or more than 120,000 public chains were left out of co-occurrence clustering, as were four to six repertoires with anomalous nucleotide sharing. TCRdb holds this immuneACCESS table with in-frame rearrangements only. Some clones are missing; in checked studies, unresolved V genes explain under half, and the rest has no known cause. V and J calls and clone size are those listed in that table; D and trimming were worked out from the DNA. A total of about 160,000 clones appear in this sample, around 80% of them only once. The ten most abundant clones make up about 2% of the sample.

A single count supports this clone. Its antigen remains unidentified. Per-base qualities were not stored, and no clone one base away is much larger. Relative to germline, V is missing 7 bases and J is missing 8 bases, with 9 bases of the junction outside any gene match. The CDR3 starts with the cysteine, ends with the phenylalanine, and has 14 residues. Only CDR3 DNA remains: 42 bases, in frame from the first base. CDR1 is given as LNHNV and CDR2 as YYDKDF, both from the germline V gene (reference sequence). The rearranged segments are TRBV15 and TRBJ1-4; 8 central bases correspond to TRBD1. The sequence was collected from a man aged 35 to 55 in good health and CMV-seronegative. Material: PBMCs. The CDR3 protein sequence reads: CATTYDRGREKLFF. The DNA is as follows: TGTGCCACCACATACGACAGGGGTAGGGAAAAACTGTTTTTT.